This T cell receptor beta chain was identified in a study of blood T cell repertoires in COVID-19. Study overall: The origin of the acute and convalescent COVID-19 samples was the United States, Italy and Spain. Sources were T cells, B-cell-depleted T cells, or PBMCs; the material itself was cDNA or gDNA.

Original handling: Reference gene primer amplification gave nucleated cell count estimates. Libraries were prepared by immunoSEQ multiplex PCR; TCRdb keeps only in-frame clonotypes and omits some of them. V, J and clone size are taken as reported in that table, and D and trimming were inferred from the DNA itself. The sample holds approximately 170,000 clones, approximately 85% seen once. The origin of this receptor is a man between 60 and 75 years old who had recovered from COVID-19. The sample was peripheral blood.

The CDR3 loop is CAISGTSGGASATDTQYF. In nucleotides, the CDR3 is TGTGCCATCAGTGGGACTAGCGGGGGGGCCTCGGCGACAGATACGCAGTATTTT. The gene calls are TRBV10-3 and TRBJ2-3; 15 nucleotides agree with TRBD2. After removal of 4 bases from V and 3 bases from J, the junction contained 8 bases not matched to a gene. In germline, CDR1 is ENHRY, CDR2 SYGVKD. The CDR3 spans 18 residues.